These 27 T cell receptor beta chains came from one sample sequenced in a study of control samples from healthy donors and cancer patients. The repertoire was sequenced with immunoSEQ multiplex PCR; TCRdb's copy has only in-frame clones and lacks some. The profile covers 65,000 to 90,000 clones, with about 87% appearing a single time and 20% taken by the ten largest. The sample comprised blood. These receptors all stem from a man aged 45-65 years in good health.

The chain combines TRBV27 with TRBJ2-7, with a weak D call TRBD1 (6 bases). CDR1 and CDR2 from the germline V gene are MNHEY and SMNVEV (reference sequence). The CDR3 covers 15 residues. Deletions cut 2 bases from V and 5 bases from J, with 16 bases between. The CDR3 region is CASSLGGRAGDEQYF. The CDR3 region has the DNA TGTGCCAGCAGTTTAGGGGGCCGGGCCGGAGACGAGCAGTACTTC.

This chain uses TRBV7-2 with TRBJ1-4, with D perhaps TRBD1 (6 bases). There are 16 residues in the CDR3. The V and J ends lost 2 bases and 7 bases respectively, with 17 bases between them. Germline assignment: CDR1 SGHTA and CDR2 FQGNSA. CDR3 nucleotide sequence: TGTGCCAGCAGCTTATTCGCAGGGGACATAAGTGAAAAACTGTTTTTT. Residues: CASSLFAGDISEKLFF.

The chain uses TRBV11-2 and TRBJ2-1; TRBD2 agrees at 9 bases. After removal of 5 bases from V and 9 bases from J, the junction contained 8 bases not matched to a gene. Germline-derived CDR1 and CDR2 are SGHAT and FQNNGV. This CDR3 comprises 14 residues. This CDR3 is CASSQAGGPTEQFF. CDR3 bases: TGTGCCAGCAGCCAGGCGGGAGGGCCCACTGAGCAGTTCTTC.

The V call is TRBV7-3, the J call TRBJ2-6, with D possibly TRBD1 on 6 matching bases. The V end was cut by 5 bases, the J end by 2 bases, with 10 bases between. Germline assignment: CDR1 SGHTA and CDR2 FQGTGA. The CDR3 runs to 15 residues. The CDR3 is CASSPGQTGANVLTF. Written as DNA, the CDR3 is TGTGCCAGCAGCCCCGGACAGACTGGGGCCAACGTCCTGACTTTC.

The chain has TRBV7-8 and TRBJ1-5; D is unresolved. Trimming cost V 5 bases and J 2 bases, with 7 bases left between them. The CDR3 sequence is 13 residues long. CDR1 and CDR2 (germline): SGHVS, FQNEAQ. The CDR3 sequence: CASSRDRNQPQHF. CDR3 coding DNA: TGTGCCAGCAGCAGAGACCGCAATCAGCCCCAGCATTTT.

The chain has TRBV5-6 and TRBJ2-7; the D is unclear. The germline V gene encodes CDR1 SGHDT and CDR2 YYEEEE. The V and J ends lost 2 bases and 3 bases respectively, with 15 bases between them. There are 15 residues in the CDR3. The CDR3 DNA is TGTGCCAGCAGCTTTAGAAGGGCCCCAAACTACGAGCAGTACTTC. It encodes CASSFRRAPNYEQYF.

The CDR3 DNA is TGTGCCAGCAGCGTAGATCTCGCAGATAACTATGGCTACACCTTC. It specifies CASSVDLADNYGYTF. The chain couples TRBV9 to TRBJ1-2, with unresolved D. V lost 0 bases and J 1 base, leaving 10 bases between the germline ends. Germline V gene sequence: CDR1 SGDLS, CDR2 YYNGEE. This CDR3 is built from 15 residues.

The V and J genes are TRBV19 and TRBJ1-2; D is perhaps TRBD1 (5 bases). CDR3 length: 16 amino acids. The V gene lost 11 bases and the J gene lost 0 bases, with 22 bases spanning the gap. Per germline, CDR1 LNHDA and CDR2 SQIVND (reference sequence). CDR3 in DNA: TGTGCCTCCAAAGGTAGGGCAGGGCCTACTAACTATGGCTACACCTTC. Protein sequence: CASKGRAGPTNYGYTF. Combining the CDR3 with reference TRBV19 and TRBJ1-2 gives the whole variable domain DGGITQSPKYLFRKEGQNVTLSCEQNLNHDAMYWYRQDPGQGLRLIYYSQIVNDFQKGDIAEGYSVSREKKESFPLTVTSAQKNPTAFYLCASKGRAGPTNYGYTFGSGTRLTVV.

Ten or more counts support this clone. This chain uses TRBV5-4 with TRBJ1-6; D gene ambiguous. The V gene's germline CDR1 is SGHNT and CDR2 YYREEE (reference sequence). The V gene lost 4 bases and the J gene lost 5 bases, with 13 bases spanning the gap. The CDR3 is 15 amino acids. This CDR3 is CASSRESGHNSPLHF. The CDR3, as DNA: TGTGCCAGCAGCCGCGAAAGTGGGCATAATTCACCCCTCCACTTT.

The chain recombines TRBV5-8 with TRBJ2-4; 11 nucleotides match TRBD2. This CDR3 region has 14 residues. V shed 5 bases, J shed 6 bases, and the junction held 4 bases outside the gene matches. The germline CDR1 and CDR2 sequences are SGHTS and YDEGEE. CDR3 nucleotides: TGTGCCAGCAGGGTCGGACTAGCGGGAAACATTCAGTACTTC. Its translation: CASRVGLAGNIQYF.

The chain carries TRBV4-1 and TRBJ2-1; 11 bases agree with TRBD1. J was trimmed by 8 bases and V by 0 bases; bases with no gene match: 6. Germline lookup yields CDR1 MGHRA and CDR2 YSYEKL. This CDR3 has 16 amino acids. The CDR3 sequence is CASSQDEGQGADEQFF. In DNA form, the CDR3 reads TGCGCCAGCAGCCAAGATGAAGGACAGGGGGCTGATGAGCAGTTCTTC.

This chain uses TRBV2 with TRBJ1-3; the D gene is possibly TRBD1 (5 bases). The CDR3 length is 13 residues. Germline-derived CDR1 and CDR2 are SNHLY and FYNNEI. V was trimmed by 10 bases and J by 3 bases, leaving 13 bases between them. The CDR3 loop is CATAWGNGNTIYF. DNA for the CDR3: TGTGCCACCGCTTGGGGGAATGGAAACACCATATATTTT.

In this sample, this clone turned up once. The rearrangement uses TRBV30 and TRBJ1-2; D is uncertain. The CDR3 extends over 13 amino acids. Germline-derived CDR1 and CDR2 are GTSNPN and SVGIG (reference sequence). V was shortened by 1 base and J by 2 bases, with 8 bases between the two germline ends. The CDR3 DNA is TGTGCCTGGAGTGGGGTCGGAAACTATGGCTACACCTTC. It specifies CAWSGVGNYGYTF. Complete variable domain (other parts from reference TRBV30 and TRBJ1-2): SQTIHQWPATLVQPVGSPLSLECTVEGTSNPNLYWYRQAAGRGLQLLFYSVGIGQISSEVPQNLSASRPQDRQFILSSKKLLLSDSGFYLCAWSGVGNYGYTFGSGTRLTVV.

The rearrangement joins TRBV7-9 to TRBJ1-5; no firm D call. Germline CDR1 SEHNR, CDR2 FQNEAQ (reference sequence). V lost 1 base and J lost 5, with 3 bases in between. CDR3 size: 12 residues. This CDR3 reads CASSLVDQPQHF. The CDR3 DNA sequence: TGTGCCAGCAGCTTAGTTGATCAGCCCCAGCATTTT.

CDR3 sequence reads: CSVEGGRGTDTQYF. The CDR3, as DNA: TGCAGCGTTGAAGGCGGGAGGGGCACAGATACGCAGTATTTT. The chain is built from TRBV29-1 and TRBJ2-3, with 9 bases matching TRBD2. The germline CDR1 and CDR2 sequences are SQVTM and ANQGSEA. Trimming took 1 base from V and 1 from J; bases not matched to a gene: 0. The CDR3 contains 14 residues.

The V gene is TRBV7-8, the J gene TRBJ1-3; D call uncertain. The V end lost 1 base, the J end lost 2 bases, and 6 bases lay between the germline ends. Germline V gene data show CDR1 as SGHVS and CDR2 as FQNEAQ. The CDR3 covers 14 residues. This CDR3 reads CASSLGVTGNTIYF. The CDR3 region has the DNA TGTGCCAGCAGCTTAGGTGTTACTGGAAACACCATATATTTT.

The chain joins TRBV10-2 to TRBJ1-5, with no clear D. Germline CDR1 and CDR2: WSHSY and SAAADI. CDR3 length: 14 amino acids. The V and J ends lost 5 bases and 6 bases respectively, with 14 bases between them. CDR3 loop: CASSRDLGIQPQHF. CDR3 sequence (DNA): TGCGCCAGCAGTAGAGATTTGGGGATTCAGCCCCAGCATTTT.

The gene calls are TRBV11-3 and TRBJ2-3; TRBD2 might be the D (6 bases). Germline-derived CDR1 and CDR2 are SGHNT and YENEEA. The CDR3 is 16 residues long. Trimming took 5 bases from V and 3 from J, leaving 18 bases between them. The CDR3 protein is CASSPTVGRGTDTQYF. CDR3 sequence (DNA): TGTGCCAGCAGCCCGACGGTCGGGAGAGGGACAGATACGCAGTATTTT.

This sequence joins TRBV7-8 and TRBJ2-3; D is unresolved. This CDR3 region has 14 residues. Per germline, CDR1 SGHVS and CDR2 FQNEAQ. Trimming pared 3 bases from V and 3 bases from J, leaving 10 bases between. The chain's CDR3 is CASSLETRTDTQYF. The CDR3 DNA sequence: TGTGCCAGCAGCTTGGAGACCCGAACAGATACGCAGTATTTT.

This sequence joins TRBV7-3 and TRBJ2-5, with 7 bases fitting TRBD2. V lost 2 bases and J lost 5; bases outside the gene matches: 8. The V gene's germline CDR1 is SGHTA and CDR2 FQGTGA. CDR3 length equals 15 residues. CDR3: CASSLGGGLGETQYF. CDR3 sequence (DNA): TGTGCCAGCAGCTTAGGGGGAGGGCTCGGGGAGACCCAGTACTTC.

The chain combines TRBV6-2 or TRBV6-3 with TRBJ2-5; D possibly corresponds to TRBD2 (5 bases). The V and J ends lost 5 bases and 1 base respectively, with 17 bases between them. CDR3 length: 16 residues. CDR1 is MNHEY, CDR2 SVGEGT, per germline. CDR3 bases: TGTGCCAGCAGTATTTGGGCGGGCCCCTCCCAAGAGACCCAGTACTTC. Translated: CASSIWAGPSQETQYF.

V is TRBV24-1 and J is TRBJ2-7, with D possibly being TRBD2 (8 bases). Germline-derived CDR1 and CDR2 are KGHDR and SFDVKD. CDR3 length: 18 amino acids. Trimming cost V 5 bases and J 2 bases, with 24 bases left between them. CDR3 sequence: CATSGGGGTRGETYEQYF. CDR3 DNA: TGTGCCACCAGTGGCGGCGGGGGGACCAGGGGGGAGACCTACGAGCAGTACTTC.

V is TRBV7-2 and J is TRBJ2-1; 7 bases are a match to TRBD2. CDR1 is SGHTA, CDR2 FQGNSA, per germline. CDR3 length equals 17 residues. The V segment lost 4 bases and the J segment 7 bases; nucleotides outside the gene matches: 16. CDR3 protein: CASSSRTSPTPPNEQFF. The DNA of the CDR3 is TGTGCCAGCAGCTCCCGGACTAGTCCCACCCCACCAAATGAGCAGTTCTTC.

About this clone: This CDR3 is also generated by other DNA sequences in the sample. The CDR3 DNA sequence: TGCGCCAGCAGCCAAGACCCCACAGGGAACTATGGCTACACCTTC. Its translation is CASSQDPTGNYGYTF. V and J are TRBV4-3 and TRBJ1-2; maybe TRBD1 (6 bases). Germline V gene sequence: CDR1 LGHNA, CDR2 YSLEER. This CDR3 comprises 15 residues. Trimming shortened V by 0 bases and J by 2 bases, and 10 bases separated the two germline ends.

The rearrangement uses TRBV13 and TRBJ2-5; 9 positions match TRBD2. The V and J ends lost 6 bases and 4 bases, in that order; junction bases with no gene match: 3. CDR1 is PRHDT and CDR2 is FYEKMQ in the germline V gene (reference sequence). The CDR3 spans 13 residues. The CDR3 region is CASSRSGGETQYF. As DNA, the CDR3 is TGTGCCAGCAGTCGTAGCGGGGGAGAGACCCAGTACTTC.

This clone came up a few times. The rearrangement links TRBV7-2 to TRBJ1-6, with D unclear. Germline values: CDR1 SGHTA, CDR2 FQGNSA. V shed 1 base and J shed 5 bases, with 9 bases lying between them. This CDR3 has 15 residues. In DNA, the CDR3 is TGTGCCAGCAGCTTAGAGTTGTCAGATAATTCACCCCTCCACTTT. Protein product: CASSLELSDNSPLHF.

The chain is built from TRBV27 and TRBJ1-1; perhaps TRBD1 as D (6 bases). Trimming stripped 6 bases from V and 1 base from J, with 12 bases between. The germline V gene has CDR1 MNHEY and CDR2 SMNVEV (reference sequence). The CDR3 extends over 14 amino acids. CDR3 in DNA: TGTGCCAGCAGATTAACAGGGACGAACACTGAAGCTTTCTTT. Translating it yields CASRLTGTNTEAFF.